The next 10 T cell receptor beta chains were all read from a single sample in a study of spatial heterogeneity in lung cancer. Study-wide points: Counts of expanded intratumoral alpha and beta TCRs tracked tumor mutation counts.

TCRdb re-called the 5' RACE reads with MiXCR, one entry per CDR3 protein. This sample yields 15,000 to 20,000 distinct CDR3 sequences, of which around 6.9% are seen a single time; about 3.5% belongs to the top ten. Time point denoted: sample taken at primary tumor resection. Antigen specificity for these receptors is unknown. This material consisted of lung tumor tissue, taken at surgery. The receptor source for this set is a female donor with early-stage non-small cell lung cancer.

This clonotype showed up many times. The rearrangement links TRBV20-1 to TRBJ2-7; 12 bases are a match to TRBD2. The CDR3 is 15 residues long. Trimming cost V 2 bases and J 3 bases; bases outside gene matches: 5. The germline V gene encodes CDR1 DFQATT and CDR2 SNEGSKA (reference sequence). For the CDR3, the DNA is TGCAGTGCTAGATCTATGACTAGCGGGAGCTACGAGCAGTACTTC. Protein: CSARSMTSGSYEQYF.

In this sample, this clonotype turned up many times. V gene TRBV19 combines with J gene TRBJ2-5; D unresolved. The CDR3 has 14 residues. Trimming pared 3 bases from V and 4 bases from J, leaving 12 bases between. The germline gives CDR1 LNHDA, CDR2 SQIVND (reference sequence). The CDR3: CASSMGIGTETQYF. For the CDR3, the DNA is TGTGCCAGTAGTATGGGGATTGGAACAGAGACCCAGTACTTC.

This clonotype was seen repeatedly, ten times or more. The CDR3 loop is CASSALRGRGANVLTF. In nucleotides, the CDR3 is TGTGCCAGCAGTGCCCTCCGGGGGCGCGGGGCCAACGTCCTGACTTTC. The J gene is TRBJ2-6, the V gene TRBV6-2 or TRBV6-3; D possibly uses TRBD1 or TRBD2 (6 bases each). The germline CDR1 and CDR2 sequences are MNHEY and SVGEGT. V was cut by 5 bases and J by 4 bases, with 15 bases left in between. The CDR3 spans 16 residues.

By share, this clonotype ranks as medium-sized (0.01 to 0.1%). The V call is TRBV20-1, the J call TRBJ1-5; tentatively, D is TRBD1 (6 bases). Per germline, CDR1 DFQATT and CDR2 SNEGSKA (reference sequence). With 6 bases removed from V and 4 bases from J, the gap between germline ends came to 16 bases. CDR3 length: 14 amino acids. Written as DNA, the CDR3 is TGCAGTGCCCCAGGGGCGGTAAAGAATCAGCCCCAGCATTTT. It is translated as CSAPGAVKNQPQHF.

This clonotype was recorded at least ten times. The rearrangement uses TRBV6-5 and TRBJ1-1, with 11 bases that match TRBD1. The CDR3 loop spans 14 amino acids. Looked up from germline, CDR1 is MNHEY and CDR2 is SVGAGI. The ends lost 6 bases at V and 7 bases at J; junction bases unmatched: 7. The DNA of the CDR3 is TGTGCCAGCAGCCGGGACAGGGGGTTCTTTGAAGCTTTCTTT. It encodes CASSRDRGFFEAFF.

This clonotype was seen at least ten times. This chain connects TRBV5-5 to TRBJ2-7; 9 bases are a match to TRBD1. Per the germline V gene, CDR1 is SGHKS and CDR2 is YYEKEE (reference sequence). This CDR3 contains 13 residues. The ends lost 5 bases at V and 2 bases at J; junction bases unmatched: 2. CDR3 sequence reads: CASSRQGAYEQYF. CDR3 DNA: TGTGCCAGCAGTCGACAGGGGGCCTACGAGCAGTACTTC.

At least ten counts were recorded for this clonotype. The chain carries TRBV30 and TRBJ1-1; unclear D gene. This CDR3 contains 14 residues. Trimming removed 7 bases from V and 3 bases from J, with 18 bases in between. Per germline, CDR1 GTSNPN and CDR2 SVGIG (reference sequence). CDR3 DNA: TGTGCCTTAAGGACCTTCGTAACGTACACTGAAGCTTTCTTT. Its protein product is CALRTFVTYTEAFF. The full variable domain, its missing parts supplied by reference TRBV30 and TRBJ1-1, is SQTIHQWPATLVQPVGSPLSLECTVEGTSNPNLYWYRQAAGRGLQLLFYSVGIGQISSEVPQNLSASRPQDRQFILSSKKLLLSDSGFYLCALRTFVTYTEAFFGQGTRLTVV.

This clonotype has ten or more counts. The CDR3 DNA follows: TGTGCCAGCCATAGCGGGGCAACGAACACCGGGGAGCTGTTTTTT. Its translation is CASHSGATNTGELFF. This chain uses TRBV7-9 with TRBJ2-2; 8 bases map to TRBD2. Germline loops: CDR1 SEHNR, CDR2 FQNEAQ (reference sequence). CDR3 length equals 15 residues. After removal of 8 bases from V and 0 bases from J, the junction contained 5 bases not matched to a gene.

The sample holds many counts of this clonotype. The CDR3 here is CASSQGLTGGEAEAFF. DNA for the CDR3: TGTGCCAGCAGCCAGGGACTAACAGGGGGGGAGGCTGAAGCTTTCTTT. The chain combines TRBV3-1 with TRBJ1-1; 8 nucleotides agree with TRBD1. CDR1 is LGHDT and CDR2 is YNNKEL in the germline V gene (reference sequence). V lost 3 bases to trimming and J lost 6 bases; unmatched junction nucleotides: 12. This CDR3 comprises 16 residues.

This clonotype showed up many times. CDR3 amino acids: CASSPQGAYEQYF. The CDR3 nucleotides are TGTGCCAGCAGCCCGCAGGGGGCCTACGAGCAGTACTTC. The chain employs TRBV9 and TRBJ2-7; 7 bases line up with TRBD1. The V gene end was trimmed by 4 bases and the J gene end by 2 bases; junction bases not matched to a gene: 3. CDR3 length equals 13 residues. The germline V gene has CDR1 SGDLS and CDR2 YYNGEE.